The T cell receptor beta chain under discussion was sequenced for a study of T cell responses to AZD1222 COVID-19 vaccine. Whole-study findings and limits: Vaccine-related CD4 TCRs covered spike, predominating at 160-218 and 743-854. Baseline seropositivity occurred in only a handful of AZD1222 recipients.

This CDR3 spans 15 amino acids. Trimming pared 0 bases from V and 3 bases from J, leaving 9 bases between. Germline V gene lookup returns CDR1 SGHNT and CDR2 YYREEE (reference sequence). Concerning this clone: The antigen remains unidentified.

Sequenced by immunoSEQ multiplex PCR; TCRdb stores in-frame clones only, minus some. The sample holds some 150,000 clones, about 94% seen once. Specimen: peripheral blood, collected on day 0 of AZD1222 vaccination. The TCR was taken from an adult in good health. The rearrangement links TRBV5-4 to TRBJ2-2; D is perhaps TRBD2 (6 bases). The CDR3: CASSLGREYTGELFF. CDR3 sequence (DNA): TGTGCCAGCAGCTTGGGTCGGGAGTACACCGGGGAGCTGTTTTTT.